This T cell receptor beta chain was documented in a study of cytomegalovirus exposure and HLA in healthy donors. Overall study findings and caveats: CMV serostatus stood as the only immune exposure information on hand.

The PCR had 60 Vbeta and 13 Jbeta primers. The assay was immunoSEQ multiplex PCR, and TCRdb's table has in-frame clones only and misses some. The data hold around 140,000 clones, with roughly three quarters observed a single time. The ends were cut back, 0 bases at V and 4 bases at J, with 12 bases in the middle. Per the germline V gene, CDR1 is MNHEY and CDR2 is SVGAGI. This CDR3 has 15 residues. As concerns this clone: No antigen is known for it.

The clonotype was recovered from a woman aged 40 to 55 in good health and CMV-seronegative. The V call is TRBV6-5, the J call TRBJ1-2; D is perhaps TRBD1 (5 bases). The source material was PBMCs. CDR3 sequence: CASSYSETVVYGYTF. Written as DNA, the CDR3 is TGTGCCAGCAGTTACTCCGAGACAGTAGTCTATGGCTACACCTTC.